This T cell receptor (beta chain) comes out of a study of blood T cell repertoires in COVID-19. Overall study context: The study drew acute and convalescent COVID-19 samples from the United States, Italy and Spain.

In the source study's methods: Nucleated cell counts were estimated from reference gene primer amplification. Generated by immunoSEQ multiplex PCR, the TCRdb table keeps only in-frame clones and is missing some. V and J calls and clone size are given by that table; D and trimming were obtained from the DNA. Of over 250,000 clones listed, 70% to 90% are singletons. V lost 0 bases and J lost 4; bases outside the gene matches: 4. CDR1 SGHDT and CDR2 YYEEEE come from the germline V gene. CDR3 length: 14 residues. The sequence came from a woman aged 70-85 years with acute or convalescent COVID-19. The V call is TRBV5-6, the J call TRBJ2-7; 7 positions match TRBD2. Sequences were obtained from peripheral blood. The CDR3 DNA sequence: TGTGCCAGCAGCTTGGATCTAGCGGATTACGAGCAGTACTTC. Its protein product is CASSLDLADYEQYF.